Below, 17 T cell receptor beta chains from the same sample are listed, as sequenced in a study of OX40 agonist ivuxolimab in advanced cancers. The data were produced by immunoSEQ multiplex PCR, yet TCRdb's version contains in-frame clones alone and is incomplete. The table records 50,000 to 55,000 clones, almost 85% of them present only once. Sequences were derived from CD4+ or CD8+ T cells sorted from blood, sampled in a trial of the OX40 agonist ivuxolimab. These receptors were taken from an adult with an advanced solid tumor such as melanoma, head and neck, liver or kidney cancer.

The chain is built from TRBV5-1 and TRBJ2-5, with D perhaps assigned TRBD1 or TRBD2 (5 bases each). Trimming took off 1 base at V and 3 bases at J, with 19 bases between the two ends. Germline V CDR1 and CDR2: SGHRS, YFSETQ. The CDR3 contains 17 residues. CDR3 sequence (DNA): TGCGCCAGCAGCTTGCGATTACCGGGACGGAGTAAAGAGACCCAGTACTTC. It encodes CASSLRLPGRSKETQYF. Full variable domain (remainder filled in from reference TRBV5-1 and TRBJ2-5): KAGVTQTPRYLIKTRGQQVTLSCSPISGHRSVSWYQQTPGQGLQFLFEYFSETQRNKGNFPGRFSGRQFSNSRSEMNVSTLELGDSALYLCASSLRLPGRSKETQYFGPGTRLLVL.

The chain is built from TRBV18 and TRBJ2-5; possible D gene TRBD2, 5 bases. With 8 bases removed from V and 5 bases from J, the gap between germline ends came to 18 bases. The germline V gene has CDR1 KGHSH and CDR2 LQKENI. CDR3 length: 14 amino acids. The chain's CDR3 is CASPVVGVLETQYF. In nucleotides, the CDR3 is TGTGCCAGCCCTGTAGTGGGAGTTCTTGAGACCCAGTACTTC.

For the CDR3, the DNA is TGTGCCAGCAGTTACTCAGGGGCGGGAGATACGCAGTATTTT. Its protein is CASSYSGAGDTQYF. The V call is TRBV6-6, the J call TRBJ2-3; D possibly matches TRBD1 or TRBD2 (5 bases each). This CDR3 contains 14 residues. Germline CDR1 reads MNHNY; CDR2 reads SVGAGI (reference sequence). V lost 0 bases and J 5 bases, leaving 9 bases between the germline ends.

The V call is TRBV7-2, the J call TRBJ2-3; 8 nucleotides line up with TRBD2. Per germline, CDR1 SGHTA and CDR2 FQGNSA. CDR3 length: 14 amino acids. After removal of 5 bases from V and 7 bases from J, the junction contained 8 bases not matched to a gene. DNA of the CDR3: TGTGCCAGCAGCCAACTAGCGGCCACTTATACGCAGTATTTT. The encoded protein is CASSQLAATYTQYF. Full variable domain (remainder filled in from reference TRBV7-2 and TRBJ2-3): GAGVSQSPSNKVTEKGKDVELRCDPISGHTALYWYRQSLGQGLEFLIYFQGNSAPDKSGLPSDRFSAERTGGSVSTLTIQRTQQEDSAVYLCASSQLAATYTQYFGPGTRLTVL.

This chain joins TRBV7-6 and TRBJ2-5, with D possibly matching TRBD1 (5 bases). Germline loops: CDR1 SGHVS, CDR2 FNYEAQ. The CDR3 consists of 13 residues. Trimming left V 5 bases short and J 0 bases short, with 7 bases between. The CDR3 nucleotides read TGTGCCAGCAGCCGGACATACCAAGAGACCCAGTACTTC. It codes for CASSRTYQETQYF.

This chain connects TRBV29-1 to TRBJ1-2, with TRBD1 matching 7 bases. J lost 5 bases, V lost 0 bases, and 6 bases had no gene match. In germline, CDR1 is SQVTM, CDR2 ANQGSEA. The CDR3 spans 14 residues. DNA of the CDR3: TGCAGCGTTGAAGAAACGACAGGGCTTTATGGCTACACCTTC. The encoded protein is CSVEETTGLYGYTF.

The chain is built from TRBV19 and TRBJ1-2; D is unresolved. The germline V gene has CDR1 LNHDA and CDR2 SQIVND (reference sequence). The CDR3 extends over 14 amino acids. Trimming left V 0 bases short and J 0 bases short, with 5 bases between. The CDR3 DNA reads as TGTGCCAGTAGTATAGAGAAGACTAACTATGGCTACACCTTC. It yields the protein CASSIEKTNYGYTF.

The gene calls are TRBV19 and TRBJ1-2; TRBD1 is a possible D gene (5 bases). V lost 6 bases and J lost 4, with 12 bases in between. CDR1 is LNHDA, CDR2 SQIVND, per germline (reference sequence). The CDR3 spans 13 residues. In DNA form, the CDR3 reads TGTGCCAGTAGATTGGGGGGAGCCTATGGCTACACCTTC. Protein: CASRLGGAYGYTF.

The CDR3 DNA is TGTGCCAGCAGCCGTTGGAGCGTGAACACCGGGGAGCTGTTTTTT. This encodes CASSRWSVNTGELFF. The rearrangement uses TRBV7-2 and TRBJ2-2; D is uncertain. Trimming took off 5 bases at V and 1 base at J, with 11 bases between the two ends. Germline V CDR1 and CDR2: SGHTA, FQGNSA. This CDR3 comprises 15 residues.

The chain joins TRBV19 to TRBJ2-3, with 7 bases that match TRBD1. Per germline, CDR1 LNHDA and CDR2 SQIVND (reference sequence). The CDR3 is made up of 15 amino acids. J was trimmed by 2 bases and V by 6 bases; bases with no gene match: 8. CDR3 nucleotide sequence: TGTGCCAGTAGGCGCCCGGGACAGATCACAGATACGCAGTATTTT. It yields the protein CASRRPGQITDTQYF.

As for this clone: Other nucleotide sequences in the sample specify the same CDR3. CDR3 amino acids: CASSRKDEQYF. The CDR3 nucleotides read TGTGCCAGCTCAAGGAAAGACGAGCAGTACTTC. V is TRBV18 and J is TRBJ2-7; D unclear. Between the trimmed V and J ends, which lost 5 bases and 5 bases, there was a span of 7 bases. The CDR3 runs 11 residues. Germline V gene data show CDR1 as KGHSH and CDR2 as LQKENI.

V gene TRBV11-2 combines with J gene TRBJ1-2; 8 bases map to TRBD1. The CDR3 spans 13 residues. The V gene end was trimmed by 5 bases and the J gene end by 7 bases; junction bases not matched to a gene: 6. Germline CDR1 reads SGHAT; CDR2 reads FQNNGV. CDR3 loop: CASSPDRDRGYTF. DNA of the CDR3: TGTGCCAGCAGCCCGGACAGGGACCGTGGCTACACCTTC.

The rearrangement uses TRBV4-3 and TRBJ2-1; D not certain. Germline V lookup: CDR1 LGHNA, CDR2 YSLEER. The length of the CDR3 is 15 residues. The germline V and J ends were trimmed by 0 bases and 3 bases, with 9 bases remaining between them. CDR3 region: CASSQDSSFYNEQFF. CDR3 DNA sequence: TGCGCCAGCAGCCAAGACAGTTCCTTCTACAATGAGCAGTTCTTC.

This CDR3 reads CASSSWDRALYEQYF. The CDR3 DNA follows: TGTGCCAGCAGCTCTTGGGACAGGGCCTTGTACGAGCAGTACTTC. The chain carries TRBV7-2 and TRBJ2-7, with TRBD1 matching over 9 bases. Trimming removed 4 bases from V and 4 bases from J; junction bases left unmatched: 8. Germline-derived CDR1 and CDR2 are SGHTA and FQGNSA. The CDR3 spans 15 residues.

The chain couples TRBV19 to TRBJ2-2; D ambiguous. CDR1 is LNHDA, CDR2 SQIVND, per germline (reference sequence). The CDR3 has 14 amino acids. Trimming took 7 bases from V and 0 from J, leaving 9 bases between them. The DNA of the CDR3 is TGTGCCAGTACCCAACGGGCGAACACCGGGGAGCTGTTTTTT. Its translation: CASTQRANTGELFF.

The rearrangement uses TRBV19 and TRBJ2-5; 11 bases align to TRBD2. V lost 3 bases to trimming and J lost 2 bases; unmatched junction nucleotides: 5. The CDR3 length is 16 residues. Germline V lookup: CDR1 LNHDA, CDR2 SQIVND (reference sequence). The CDR3 loop is CASSIPRLAGQETQYF. The DNA of the CDR3 is TGTGCCAGTAGTATTCCCCGACTAGCGGGGCAAGAGACCCAGTACTTC. Together with reference TRBV19 and TRBJ2-5, the CDR3 gives the full variable domain: DGGITQSPKYLFRKEGQNVTLSCEQNLNHDAMYWYRQDPGQGLRLIYYSQIVNDFQKGDIAEGYSVSREKKESFPLTVTSAQKNPTAFYLCASSIPRLAGQETQYFGPGTRLLVL.

Note on this clone: The same CDR3 arises from other DNA sequences in this sample as well. The CDR3: CASSRQGAGGANVLTF. The CDR3 DNA reads TGTGCCAGTAGCCGACAGGGGGCGGGTGGGGCCAACGTCCTGACTTTC. The V and J genes are TRBV19 and TRBJ2-6; 10 bases are shared with TRBD1. The CDR3 length is 16 residues. Trimming at V came to 6 bases and at J to 3 bases, leaving 5 bases not matched to a gene. CDR1 and CDR2 from the germline V gene are LNHDA and SQIVND (reference sequence).